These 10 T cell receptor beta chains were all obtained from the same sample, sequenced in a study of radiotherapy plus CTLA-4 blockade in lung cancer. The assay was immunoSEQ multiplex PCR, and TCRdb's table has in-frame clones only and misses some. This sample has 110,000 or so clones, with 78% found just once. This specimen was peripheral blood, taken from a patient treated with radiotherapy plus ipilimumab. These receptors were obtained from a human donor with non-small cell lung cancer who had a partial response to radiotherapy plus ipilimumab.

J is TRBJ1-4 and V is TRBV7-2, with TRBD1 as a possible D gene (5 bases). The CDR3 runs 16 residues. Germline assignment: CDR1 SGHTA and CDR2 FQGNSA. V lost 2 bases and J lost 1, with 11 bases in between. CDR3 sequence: CASSLTLGGTNEKLFF. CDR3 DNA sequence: TGTGCCAGCAGCTTAACCCTGGGGGGAACTAATGAAAAACTGTTTTTT.

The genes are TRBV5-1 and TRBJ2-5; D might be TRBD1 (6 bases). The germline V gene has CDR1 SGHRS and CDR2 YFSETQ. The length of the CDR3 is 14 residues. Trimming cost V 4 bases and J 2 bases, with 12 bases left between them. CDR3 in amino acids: CASSEGTPQETQYF. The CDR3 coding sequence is TGCGCCAGCAGCGAAGGGACACCTCAAGAGACCCAGTACTTC.

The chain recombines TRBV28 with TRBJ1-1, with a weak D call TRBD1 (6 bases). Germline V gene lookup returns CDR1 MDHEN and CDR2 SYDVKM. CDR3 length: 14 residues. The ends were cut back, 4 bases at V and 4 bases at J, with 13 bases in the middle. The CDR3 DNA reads TGTGCCAGCAGTTCCACAGGGATAGGCACTGAAGCTTTCTTT. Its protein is CASSSTGIGTEAFF.

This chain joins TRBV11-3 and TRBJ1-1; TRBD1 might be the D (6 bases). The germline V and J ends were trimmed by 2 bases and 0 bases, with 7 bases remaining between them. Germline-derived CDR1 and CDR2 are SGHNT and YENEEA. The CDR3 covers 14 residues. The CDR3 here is CASSLQGLNTEAFF. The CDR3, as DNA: TGTGCCAGCAGCTTACAGGGGTTGAACACTGAAGCTTTCTTT. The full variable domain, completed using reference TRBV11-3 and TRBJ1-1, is EAGVVQSPRYKIIEKKQPVAFWCNPISGHNTLYWYLQNLGQGPELLIRYENEEAVDDSQLPKDRFSAERLKGVDSTLKIQPAELGDSAVYLCASSLQGLNTEAFFGQGTRLTVV.

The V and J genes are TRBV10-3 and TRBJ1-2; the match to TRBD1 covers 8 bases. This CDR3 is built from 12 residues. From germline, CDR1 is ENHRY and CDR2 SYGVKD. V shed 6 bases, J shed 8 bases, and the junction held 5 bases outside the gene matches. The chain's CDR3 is CAISPTGEGYTF. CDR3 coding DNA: TGTGCCATCAGCCCGACAGGGGAAGGCTACACCTTC.

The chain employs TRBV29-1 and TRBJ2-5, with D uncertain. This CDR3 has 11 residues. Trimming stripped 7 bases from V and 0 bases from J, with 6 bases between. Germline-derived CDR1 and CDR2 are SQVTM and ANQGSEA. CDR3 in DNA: TGCAGCGCCCTCTACCAAGAGACCCAGTACTTC. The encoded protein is CSALYQETQYF.

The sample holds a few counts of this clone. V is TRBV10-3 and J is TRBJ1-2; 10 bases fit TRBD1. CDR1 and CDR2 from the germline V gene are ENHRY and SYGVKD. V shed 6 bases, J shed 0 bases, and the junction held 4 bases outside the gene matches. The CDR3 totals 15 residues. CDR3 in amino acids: CAIRGQGMTNYGYTF. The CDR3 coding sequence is TGTGCCATCAGGGGACAGGGGATGACTAACTATGGCTACACCTTC.

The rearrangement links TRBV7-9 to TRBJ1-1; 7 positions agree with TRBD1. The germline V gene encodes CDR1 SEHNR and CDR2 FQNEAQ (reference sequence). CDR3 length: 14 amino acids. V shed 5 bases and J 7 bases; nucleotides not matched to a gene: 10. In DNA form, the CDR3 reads TGTGCCAGCAGCATAACCGGGGACAGCTATGAAGCTTTCTTT. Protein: CASSITGDSYEAFF.

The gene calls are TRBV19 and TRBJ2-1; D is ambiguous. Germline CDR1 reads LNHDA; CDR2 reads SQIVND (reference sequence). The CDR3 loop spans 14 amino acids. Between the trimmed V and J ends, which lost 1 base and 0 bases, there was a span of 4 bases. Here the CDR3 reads CASSIAGSYNEQFF. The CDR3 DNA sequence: TGTGCCAGTAGTATAGCGGGCTCCTACAATGAGCAGTTCTTC.

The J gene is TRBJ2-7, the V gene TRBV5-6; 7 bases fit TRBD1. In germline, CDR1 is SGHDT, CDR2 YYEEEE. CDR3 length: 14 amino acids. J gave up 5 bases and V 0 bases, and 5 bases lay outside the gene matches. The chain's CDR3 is CASSLVQGYDEQYV. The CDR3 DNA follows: TGTGCCAGCAGCTTGGTACAGGGGTACGACGAGCAGTACGTC.